A single sample gave rise to the 8 T cell receptor beta chains below, sequenced in a study of Graves' ophthalmopathy and Graves' hyperthyroidism. The sequenced template was RNA, covering the TCR beta CDR3 region. After a first-round RT-PCR with HTBI primers, a second-round multiplex PCR was run. TCRdb reanalysed the multiplex PCR reads using MiXCR and keeps one entry per CDR3 protein. Of 200,000 to 300,000 distinct CDR3 sequences in the sample, 45% to 55% were seen once. The sample taken for sequencing was peripheral blood. These receptors were obtained from an adult man with Graves' ophthalmopathy.

This clonotype has a count of ten or more. The chain combines TRBV29-1 with TRBJ2-7, with D unclear. Germline V gene lookup returns CDR1 SQVTM and CDR2 ANQGSEA. Trimming pared 4 bases from V and 9 bases from J, leaving 4 bases between. This CDR3 is built from 8 residues. This CDR3 is CSVGSQYF. The CDR3 DNA sequence: TGCAGCGTTGGTTCGCAGTACTTC.

Comments on this clonotype: Just one base apart from a much larger clone, this may be a read error. In nucleotides, the CDR3 is TGTGCCGGCGGGAGCCAGGGTACCCAGTACTTC. Protein: CAGGSQGTQYF. This sequence joins TRBV19 and TRBJ2-5, with TRBD2 identical over 7 bases. V trimming: 11 bases; J trimming: 8 bases; junction bases outside the gene matches: 8. Germline V gene sequence: CDR1 LNHDA, CDR2 SQIVND (reference sequence). The CDR3 has 11 amino acids.

CDR3 DNA sequence: TGTGCCAGCAGCCTTCAAATAGGGGCGGCGACCCAGTACTTC. This encodes CASSLQIGAATQYF. The chain combines TRBV7-3 with TRBJ2-5, with TRBD1 as a possible D gene (5 bases). Germline V gene lookup returns CDR1 SGHTA and CDR2 FQGTGA. Trimming left V 5 bases short and J 7 bases short, with 17 bases between. This CDR3 region has 14 residues.

The chain employs TRBV12-3 or TRBV12-4 and TRBJ2-7; 14 bases agree with TRBD2. The V segment lost 5 bases and the J segment 4 bases; nucleotides outside the gene matches: 10. The CDR3 covers 17 residues. CDR3 sequence: CASSPPGLAGDLYEQYF. The CDR3 bases are TGTGCCAGCAGTCCTCCGGGACTAGCGGGAGACCTTTACGAGCAGTACTTC.

This chain uses TRBV12-3 or TRBV12-4 with TRBJ1-3; D gene uncertain. Deletions cut 1 base from V and 0 bases from J, with 7 bases between. This CDR3 is 15 amino acids long. The CDR3 spells CASSLGPTSGNTIYF. The CDR3 coding sequence is TGTGCCAGCAGTTTAGGCCCGACCTCTGGAAACACCATATATTTT.

In regard to this clonotype: The junction departs from the called germline gene at one end, perhaps through a read error. This sequence joins TRBV5-1 and TRBJ2-7; 8 bases align to TRBD1. Germline loops: CDR1 SGHRS, CDR2 YFSETQ. The CDR3 extends over 14 amino acids. The CDR3, as DNA: TGTGCCAGCAGCTTATCAAGGACAGGGTTGGAGCAGTACTTC. This codes for CASSLSRTGLEQYF.

The chain is built from TRBV9 and TRBJ1-1, with TRBD1 matching over 9 bases. V shed 0 bases and J 5 bases; nucleotides not matched to a gene: 8. CDR1 and CDR2 from the germline V gene are SGDLS and YYNGEE. The length of the CDR3 is 16 residues. This CDR3 is CASSVGSTGGWTEAFF. The DNA for the CDR3 is TGTGCCAGCAGCGTAGGGTCAACAGGGGGCTGGACTGAAGCTTTCTTT.

On this clonotype itself: An end of the junction does not agree with germline; a read error may underlie this. The V call is TRBV10-2, the J call TRBJ1-4, with D hard to call. Germline values: CDR1 WSHSY, CDR2 SAAADI. The CDR3 has 15 amino acids. CDR3 sequence (DNA): TGTGCCAGCAGTCCTCGGTCTTCTCATAATGAAAAACTGTTTTTT. Residues: CASSPRSSHNEKLFF.